Each of the 2 T cell receptor beta chains below was sequenced from the same sample in a study of identical twins. TCRdb processed the 5' RACE reads anew with MiXCR; each CDR3 protein has one entry. The data show 250,000 to 350,000 distinct CDR3 sequences, about 8.3% seen once. In addition, the sample was reused for a study of yellow fever vaccine responses in identical twins.

What was sequenced was memory (CD45RO+) T cells sorted from blood. These receptors originate from a woman aged 18-29 years in good health.

This chain connects TRBV20-1 to TRBJ1-5; no clear D gene. V dropped 6 bases and J dropped 0 bases, with 9 bases sitting between them. Germline CDR1 and CDR2: DFQATT and SNEGSKA (reference sequence). The CDR3 consists of 13 residues. The CDR3 is CSAKVGSNQPQHF. The DNA of the CDR3 is TGCAGTGCCAAAGTTGGTAGCAATCAGCCCCAGCATTTT.

The chain couples TRBV28 to TRBJ2-7, with TRBD2 matching over 12 bases. With V trimmed by 7 bases and J by 5 bases, 6 bases remained unmatched. In germline, CDR1 is MDHEN, CDR2 SYDVKM. This CDR3 is built from 14 residues. The CDR3 bases are TGTGCCAGCATAAAATCTAGCGGGGGGGACGAGCAGTACTTC. Protein: CASIKSSGGDEQYF.